The rows below give T cell receptor beta chains drawn from one sample of a study of T cell responses to AZD1222 COVID-19 vaccine. TCRdb's table, derived via immunoSEQ multiplex PCR, lists solely in-frame clones and lacks some. The sample carries over 85,000 clones, about 85% recorded once. The material was peripheral blood, obtained on day 0 of AZD1222 vaccination. The receptor source for this set is an adult in good health. CDR3s include the opening cysteine and the closing phenylalanine or tryptophan. D genes are given only for firm matches. Size is omitted from some rows. Given values are once, few, many or a class for expanded clones.

d_call j_call clone_size v_call cdr3_aa cdr3_nt
NA TRBJ1-1 NA TRBV9 CASSVVEARDTEAFF TGTGCCAGCAGCGTAGTAGAGGCGAGGGACACTGAAGCTTTCTTT
TRBD2 TRBJ2-4 NA TRBV19 CASSIVTSGLIQYF TGTGCCAGTAGTATAGTTACTAGCGGGCTGATTCAGTACTTC
NA TRBJ2-7 NA TRBV28 CASTPQGQTYEQYF TGTGCCAGCACCCCTCAGGGGCAGACCTACGAGCAGTACTTC
NA TRBJ2-7 NA TRBV28 CASSSLDPGEQYF TGTGCCAGCAGTTCCCTTGATCCGGGGGAGCAGTACTTC
NA TRBJ1-3 NA TRBV28 CASSPSGFRDGNTIYF TGTGCCAGCAGTCCTTCAGGGTTCCGGGATGGAAACACCATATATTTT
NA TRBJ1-1 NA TRBV6-5 CASRRSQGNTEAFF TGTGCCAGCAGACGAAGCCAGGGGAACACTGAAGCTTTCTTT
NA TRBJ1-3 NA TRBV11-2 CASSSGAAGNTIYF TGTGCCAGCAGTTCAGGGGCCGCTGGAAACACCATATATTTT
NA TRBJ2-7 NA TRBV28 CASRARGLGGEQYF TGTGCCTCTCGGGCCCGAGGGCTAGGGGGGGAGCAGTACTTC
NA TRBJ1-2 few TRBV2 CASNAQGPQGYTF TGTGCCAGCAATGCTCAAGGACCCCAGGGCTACACCTTC
TRBD1 TRBJ1-1 NA TRBV18 CASSPRTGENTEAFF TGTGCCAGCTCACCCCGGACAGGGGAGAACACTGAAGCTTTCTTT
NA TRBJ1-6 NA TRBV28 CASTPPGTPNSPLHF TGTGCCAGCACCCCCCCGGGGACTCCCAATTCACCCCTCCACTTT
TRBD1 TRBJ2-5 NA TRBV4-1 CASSLKIRDSQETQYF TGCGCCAGCAGCCTAAAGATCCGGGACAGCCAAGAGACCCAGTACTTC
NA TRBJ2-3 NA TRBV5-3 CARSSPGRTDTQYF TGTGCCAGAAGCTCCCCTGGGCGCACAGATACGCAGTATTTT
NA TRBJ1-5 NA TRBV6-1 CASSEGNSGNQPQHF TGTGCCAGCAGTGAGGGTAACAGCGGCAATCAGCCCCAGCATTTT
NA TRBJ1-1 few TRBV15 CATSRVGWEAFF TGTGCCACCAGCAGAGTAGGGTGGGAAGCTTTCTTT
NA TRBJ2-2 NA TRBV24-1 CATSDSRNTGELFF TGTGCCACCAGTGATTCGCGCAACACCGGGGAGCTGTTTTTT
NA TRBJ1-6 NA TRBV9 CASSGSLQGYNSPLHF TGTGCCAGCAGCGGCTCTCTACAGGGATATAATTCACCCCTCCACTTT
NA TRBJ1-5 NA TRBV24-1 CATSDPGENQPQHF TGTGCCACCAGTGACCCGGGGGAAAATCAGCCCCAGCATTTT
TRBD1 TRBJ1-1 NA TRBV24-1 CATKGQGNTEAFF TGTGCCACTAAAGGACAGGGCAACACTGAAGCTTTCTTT
NA TRBJ1-3 NA TRBV28 CASSSRLSGNTIYF TGTGCCAGCAGCAGCCGTCTCTCTGGAAACACCATATATTTT
TRBD1 TRBJ1-4 NA TRBV5-4 CASSSQGPNEKLFF TGTGCCAGCAGCTCACAGGGGCCTAATGAAAAACTGTTTTTT
NA TRBJ2-3 NA TRBV28 CASSSPWQGTDTQYF TGTGCCAGCAGTTCCCCCTGGCAGGGCACAGATACGCAGTATTTT
NA TRBJ1-4 NA TRBV3-1/TRBV3-2 CASSQDWGQGEKLFF TGTGCCAGCAGCCAAGATTGGGGGCAGGGTGAAAAACTGTTTTTT
NA TRBJ1-3 NA TRBV9 CASSASAVSGNTIYF TGTGCCAGCAGCGCTTCTGCGGTCTCTGGAAACACCATATATTTT
TRBD2 TRBJ2-7 NA TRBV28 CASSSVAGGAWDEQYF TGTGCCAGCAGTTCTGTAGCGGGGGGGGCCTGGGACGAGCAGTACTTC
NA TRBJ2-1 NA TRBV2 CASSGTETYNEQFF TGTGCCAGCAGTGGGACGGAGACCTACAATGAGCAGTTCTTC
NA TRBJ1-1 NA TRBV28 CALRALNTEAFF TGTGCCCTCAGGGCTCTGAACACTGAAGCTTTCTTT
NA TRBJ1-5 once TRBV28 CASRGSNQPQHF TGTGCCAGCAGGGGGAGCAATCAGCCCCAGCATTTT
TRBD1 TRBJ2-7 NA TRBV5-1 CASSVGQADYEQYF TGCGCCAGCAGCGTGGGACAGGCAGACTACGAGCAGTACTTC
NA TRBJ2-1 NA TRBV7-8 CASSRLDPLAHNEQFF TGTGCCAGCAGCAGACTAGATCCACTCGCTCACAATGAGCAGTTCTTC
NA TRBJ1-5 NA TRBV19 CASSISGGYQPQHF TGTGCCAGTAGTATTTCGGGGGGCTATCAGCCCCAGCATTTT
NA TRBJ2-3 once TRBV9 CASSVEGDLKTDTQYF TGTGCCAGCAGCGTAGAAGGGGACTTGAAGACAGATACGCAGTATTTT
TRBD2 TRBJ2-2 once TRBV4-2 CASSQASGLANTGELFF TGTGCCAGCAGCCAAGCTAGCGGACTCGCGAACACCGGGGAGCTGTTTTTT
NA TRBJ1-1 NA TRBV14 CASSQHTGLTEAFF TGTGCCAGCAGCCAACATACGGGGCTTACTGAAGCTTTCTTT
TRBD1 TRBJ2-2 NA TRBV18 CASSTGQAGKTGELFF TGTGCCAGCTCAACCGGACAGGCCGGGAAAACCGGGGAGCTGTTTTTT
NA TRBJ2-7 once TRBV10-3 CAISESQGLTYEQYF TGTGCCATCAGTGAGTCGCAAGGGTTAACCTACGAGCAGTACTTC
TRBD1 TRBJ1-6 NA TRBV6-5 CASRTGARTLHF TGTGCCAGCAGGACAGGGGCTAGAACCCTCCACTTT
NA TRBJ2-7 NA TRBV24-1 CATSAPDLRGGHEQYF TGTGCCACCAGTGCCCCCGACCTCCGGGGAGGCCACGAGCAGTACTTC
NA TRBJ2-7 NA TRBV11-2 CASSFPRGEQYF TGTGCCAGCAGCTTCCCTCGGGGCGAGCAGTACTTC
NA TRBJ1-2 NA TRBV3-1/TRBV3-2 CASSHGIGYGYTF TGTGCCAGCAGCCACGGAATTGGCTATGGCTACACCTTC
NA TRBJ2-2 once TRBV29-1 CSVGQGKGRELFF TGCAGCGTTGGGCAGGGGAAGGGGCGGGAGCTGTTTTTT
TRBD1 TRBJ2-3 NA TRBV2 CATRDSTSTDTQYF TGTGCCACCCGGGACAGCACTAGCACAGATACGCAGTATTTT
TRBD1 TRBJ1-5 NA TRBV28 CASSRTGYQPQHF TGTGCCAGCAGCAGGACAGGGTATCAGCCCCAGCATTTT
NA TRBJ1-6 NA TRBV28 CASSLTARSTSPLHF TGTGCCAGCAGTTTAACAGCTCGTTCAACGTCACCCCTCCACTTT
NA TRBJ2-5 once TRBV7-3 CASSSPSAGQETQYF TGTGCCAGCAGCTCCCCTTCGGCGGGCCAAGAGACCCAGTACTTC
TRBD1 TRBJ1-1 NA TRBV11-3 CASSLGQGNTEAFF TGTGCCAGCAGCTTAGGACAGGGGAACACTGAAGCTTTCTTT
TRBD1 TRBJ1-2 NA TRBV7-9 CASSPLGRGSPVGYTF TGTGCCAGCAGCCCCTTGGGCAGGGGGTCTCCGGTTGGCTACACCTTC
TRBD1 TRBJ2-5 NA TRBV25-1 CASSEYGTGVRETQYF TGTGCCAGCAGTGAATACGGGACAGGGGTGAGGGAGACCCAGTACTTC
NA TRBJ2-3 NA TRBV5-3 CARSRGFGGPGTDTQYF TGTGCCAGAAGCCGTGGATTCGGGGGGCCTGGCACAGATACGCAGTATTTT
NA TRBJ2-5 NA TRBV18 CASSRQVGETQYF TGTGCCAGCTCACGGCAGGTGGGGGAGACCCAGTACTTC
NA TRBJ2-2 few TRBV7-3 CASSTDNSGELFF TGTGCCAGCAGCACGGACAACTCCGGGGAGCTGTTTTTT
TRBD1 TRBJ1-2 NA TRBV19 CASSPGGNIYGYTF TGTGCCAGTAGCCCAGGGGGAAATATTTATGGCTACACCTTC
TRBD1 TRBJ1-1 NA TRBV6-5 CASSYTFTGGGTEAFF TGTGCCAGCAGTTACACCTTCACAGGGGGCGGCACTGAAGCTTTCTTT
NA TRBJ2-2 NA TRBV18 CASSQWTANTGELFF TGTGCCAGCTCACAATGGACAGCGAACACCGGGGAGCTGTTTTTT